Listed below are T cell receptor beta chains from one sample, sequenced in a study of blood T cell repertoires in COVID-19. Data came from immunoSEQ multiplex PCR; TCRdb stores just in-frame clones and leaves some out. In the table there are 90,000 to 130,000 clones, over 60% of which are singletons. Specimen: peripheral blood. The receptors originated from a woman aged 80 or older with active or convalescent COVID-19. CDR3s include the opening cysteine and the closing phenylalanine or tryptophan. D genes are given only for firm matches. Clone size is not always given. Where it is, it says once, few, many or a class for expanded clones.

clone size: NA; D gene: NA; J gene: TRBJ1-2; V gene: TRBV9; CDR3 DNA: TGTGCCAGCAGCGTAGGGGCACTGACCAACTATGGCTACACCTTC; CDR3 protein: CASSVGALTNYGYTF
clone size: NA; D gene: TRBD1; J gene: TRBJ2-1; V gene: TRBV5-1; CDR3 DNA: TGCGCCAGCAGCTTCACCAGGGGGCAGCCAGGGAATGAGCAGTTCTTC; CDR3 protein: CASSFTRGQPGNEQFF
clone size: once; D gene: NA; J gene: TRBJ1-5; V gene: TRBV9; CDR3 DNA: TGTGCCAGCAGCGTAGGCAGGGGTCGACAGCCCCAGCATTTT; CDR3 protein: CASSVGRGRQPQHF
clone size: NA; D gene: NA; J gene: TRBJ2-3; V gene: TRBV6-1; CDR3 DNA: TGTGCCAGCAGTGAGGACATCGGCACAGATACGCAGTATTTT; CDR3 protein: CASSEDIGTDTQYF
clone size: NA; D gene: TRBD1; J gene: TRBJ2-7; V gene: TRBV11-3; CDR3 DNA: TGTGCCCACCGACAGGGATGGTCCTACGAGCAGTACTTC; CDR3 protein: CAHRQGWSYEQYF
clone size: few; D gene: TRBD2; J gene: TRBJ2-1; V gene: TRBV2; CDR3 DNA: TGTGCCAGCAGTGCAAATCAGGGACTAGCGGGAGGGTACAATGAGCAGTTCTTC; CDR3 protein: CASSANQGLAGGYNEQFF
clone size: NA; D gene: TRBD1; J gene: TRBJ1-1; V gene: TRBV4-1; CDR3 DNA: TGCGCCAGCAGCCAAGACCCGGACAGGGCGAGAACTGAAGCTTTCTTT; CDR3 protein: CASSQDPDRARTEAFF
clone size: NA; D gene: NA; J gene: TRBJ1-2; V gene: TRBV28; CDR3 DNA: TGTGCCAGCAGTTCATCAGGGGGCTACACCTTC; CDR3 protein: CASSSSGGYTF
clone size: few; D gene: NA; J gene: TRBJ2-1; V gene: TRBV3-1/TRBV3-2; CDR3 DNA: TGTGCCAGCAGCCAGGGACTGTCACCCACCTACAATGAGCAGTTCTTC; CDR3 protein: CASSQGLSPTYNEQFF
clone size: NA; D gene: NA; J gene: TRBJ1-1; V gene: TRBV18; CDR3 DNA: TGTGCCAGCTCACCGCCAGGCCAGAGAAACACTGAAGCTTTCTTT; CDR3 protein: CASSPPGQRNTEAFF
clone size: few; D gene: NA; J gene: TRBJ2-1; V gene: TRBV7-3; CDR3 DNA: TGTGCCAGCAGCTCCAGGATCTACAATGAGCAGTTCTTC; CDR3 protein: CASSSRIYNEQFF
clone size: NA; D gene: NA; J gene: TRBJ2-2; V gene: TRBV6-2/TRBV6-3; CDR3 DNA: TGTGCCAGCAGTCCCAGTTATACCGGGGAGCTGTTTTTT; CDR3 protein: CASSPSYTGELFF
clone size: NA; D gene: TRBD1; J gene: TRBJ1-1; V gene: TRBV7-2; CDR3 DNA: TGTGCCAGCAGCTTACGGCAGGGGGGCTTGGCTTTCTTT; CDR3 protein: CASSLRQGGLAFF
clone size: NA; D gene: NA; J gene: TRBJ1-6; V gene: TRBV27; CDR3 DNA: TGTGCCAGCAGTTTACAGGGGTATAATTCACCCCTCCACTTT; CDR3 protein: CASSLQGYNSPLHF
clone size: NA; D gene: TRBD2; J gene: TRBJ2-3; V gene: TRBV7-6; CDR3 DNA: TGTGCCAGCACCCGTCGTCCTGGTAGCGGGAGAGGAAATACGCAGTATTTT; CDR3 protein: CASTRRPGSGRGNTQYF
clone size: NA; D gene: NA; J gene: TRBJ2-2; V gene: TRBV28; CDR3 DNA: TGTGCCAGCAGTTTGTTCCGCAGGGGCCGCGGGGAGCTGTTTTTT; CDR3 protein: CASSLFRRGRGELFF
clone size: NA; D gene: NA; J gene: TRBJ2-3; V gene: TRBV15; CDR3 DNA: TGTGCCACCAGCAGAGGACACCACAGCACAGATACGCAGTATTTT; CDR3 protein: CATSRGHHSTDTQYF
clone size: NA; D gene: TRBD1; J gene: TRBJ2-1; V gene: TRBV10-3; CDR3 DNA: TGTGCCATCAGCCCAGCCCAGGGACAGAAGCATGGGTACAATGAGCAGTTCTTC; CDR3 protein: CAISPAQGQKHGYNEQFF
clone size: NA; D gene: TRBD1; J gene: TRBJ2-1; V gene: TRBV3-1/TRBV3-2; CDR3 DNA: TGTGCCAGCACCCAGGGGGCTGTCCTGGGTGGTGAGCAGTTCTTC; CDR3 protein: CASTQGAVLGGEQFF
clone size: NA; D gene: NA; J gene: TRBJ1-2; V gene: TRBV10-3; CDR3 DNA: TGTGCCATCAGTGGACAGGAGATTAGCTATGGCTACACCTTC; CDR3 protein: CAISGQEISYGYTF
clone size: NA; D gene: TRBD2; J gene: TRBJ2-3; V gene: TRBV20-1; CDR3 DNA: TGCAGTGCTAGTGGTATAGCTAGCGGGAGAGATACGCAGTATTTT; CDR3 protein: CSASGIASGRDTQYF
clone size: NA; D gene: TRBD2; J gene: TRBJ2-3; V gene: TRBV30; CDR3 DNA: TGTGCCTGGAGTGTACGGGGTAGCGGGAGTTTCACAGATACGCAGTATTTT; CDR3 protein: CAWSVRGSGSFTDTQYF
clone size: NA; D gene: NA; J gene: TRBJ2-1; V gene: TRBV25-1; CDR3 DNA: TGTGCCAGCAGTCTCAACGGGATTCGGGCGAATGAGCAGTTCTTC; CDR3 protein: CASSLNGIRANEQFF
clone size: few; D gene: NA; J gene: TRBJ2-1; V gene: TRBV7-9; CDR3 DNA: TGTGCCAGCAGCTTACCACTGAGGAATGAGCAGTTCTTC; CDR3 protein: CASSLPLRNEQFF
clone size: NA; D gene: TRBD1; J gene: TRBJ2-7; V gene: TRBV2; CDR3 DNA: TGTGCCAGCAGTGATCAGGGGGCTGCGTACGAGCAGTACTTC; CDR3 protein: CASSDQGAAYEQYF
clone size: NA; D gene: NA; J gene: TRBJ1-1; V gene: TRBV4-2; CDR3 DNA: TGTGCCAGCAGCCAAGATTTGGTAAGGACAGCTAACACTGAAGCTTTCTTT; CDR3 protein: CASSQDLVRTANTEAFF